This T cell receptor (beta chain) was sequenced for a study of blood T cell repertoires in COVID-19. Study-level background: Collection of acute and convalescent COVID-19 samples took place in the United States, Italy and Spain.

The CDR3 contains 11 residues. From germline, CDR1 is GTSNPN and CDR2 SVGIG (reference sequence). The ends were cut back, 2 bases at V and 7 bases at J, with 8 bases in the middle. Using immunoSEQ multiplex PCR, the repertoire was profiled, and TCRdb retains in-frame clones only, with some absent. Among under 50,000 clones listed, around 90% were seen once. Followed longitudinally, the Seattle patients had been enrolled during active infection. The sample consisted of peripheral blood. The V call is TRBV30, the J call TRBJ1-1; D is unresolved. The TCR originated in a man in his 60s with COVID-19, enrolled during active disease. CDR3 nucleotide sequence: TGTGCCTGGAGTCCCCAGAATGAAGCTTTCTTT. Translating it yields CAWSPQNEAFF.